This T cell receptor (beta chain) came from a study of cytomegalovirus exposure and HLA in healthy donors. TCRdb's table, derived via immunoSEQ multiplex PCR, lists solely in-frame clones and lacks some. Here the sample spans 50,000 to 65,000 clones, 89% being singletons. The CDR3 is 13 residues long. Trimming took off 5 bases at V and 8 bases at J, with 14 bases between the two ends. In germline, CDR1 is SGHRS, CDR2 YFSETQ. The gene calls are TRBV5-1 and TRBJ2-1; D remains ambiguous. The receptor's source is a woman younger than 30 in good health and CMV-seronegative. The sequenced sample consisted of PBMCs. CDR3 protein: CASSAVHGDEQFF. Here the CDR3 DNA reads TGCGCCAGCAGTGCGGTACATGGCGATGAGCAGTTCTTC.